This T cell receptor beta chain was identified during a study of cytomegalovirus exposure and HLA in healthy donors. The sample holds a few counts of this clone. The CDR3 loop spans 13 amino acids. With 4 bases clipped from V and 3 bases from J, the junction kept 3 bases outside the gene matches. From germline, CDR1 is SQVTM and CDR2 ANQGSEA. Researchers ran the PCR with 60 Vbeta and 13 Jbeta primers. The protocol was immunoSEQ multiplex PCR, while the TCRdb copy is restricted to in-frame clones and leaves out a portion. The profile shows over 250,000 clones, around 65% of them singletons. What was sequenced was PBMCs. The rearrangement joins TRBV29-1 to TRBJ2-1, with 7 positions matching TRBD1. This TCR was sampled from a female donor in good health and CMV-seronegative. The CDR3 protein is CSVGSGGYNEQFF. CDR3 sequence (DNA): TGCAGCGTTGGGTCAGGGGGCTACAATGAGCAGTTCTTC.